Presented here are 25 T cell receptor beta chains from one specimen sequenced in a study of identical twins. TCRdb called the 5' RACE reads again in MiXCR, with one record for every CDR3 protein. Of 400,000 to 650,000 distinct CDR3 sequences detected, under 25% appear once; the ten largest clones hold 0.75% to 0.95%. The same specimen was also included in a second study, on T cells expressing NK-cell markers.

Sequenced input: CD4+ T cells sorted from blood. The receptors were sampled from a woman between 18 and 29 years old in good health.

This clonotype was picked up a small number of times. The chain carries TRBV5-1 and TRBJ2-7; D perhaps matches TRBD1 (5 bases). Germline loops: CDR1 SGHRS, CDR2 YFSETQ. This CDR3 is 15 amino acids long. V dropped 4 bases and J dropped 3 bases, with 17 bases sitting between them. The DNA for the CDR3 is TGCGCCAGCAGCGCCACAGGTCTTAAGAGCTACGAGCAGTACTTC. Its translation is CASSATGLKSYEQYF.

The V and J genes are TRBV11-3 and TRBJ2-7, with 11 bases fitting TRBD1. J lost 6 bases, V lost 6 bases, and 4 bases had no gene match. The germline V gene has CDR1 SGHNT and CDR2 YENEEA. CDR3 length: 13 amino acids. The CDR3 here is CASRGTGGGEQYF. In DNA, the CDR3 is TGTGCCAGCAGGGGGACAGGGGGTGGCGAGCAGTACTTC.

As regards this clonotype: A junction boundary mismatches the germline segment, possibly from a read error. The V call is TRBV6-1, the J call TRBJ2-7; perhaps TRBD1 as D (6 bases). CDR1 and CDR2 (germline): MNHNS, SASEGT. This CDR3 spans 14 amino acids. The CDR3, as DNA: TGTGTCAGCACCACACAGGGCAGCCCCTACGAGCAGTACTTC. Translated: CVSTTQGSPYEQYF.

This clonotype was counted a few times. The J gene is TRBJ2-7, the V gene TRBV20-1; 12 nucleotides align to TRBD2. Germline CDR1 DFQATT, CDR2 SNEGSKA (reference sequence). The CDR3 covers 14 residues. V was pared by 3 bases and J by 7 bases, with 7 bases of the junction left unmatched. CDR3 bases: TGCAGTGCTAGTTGGACTAGCGGGACGCGAGAGCAGTACTTC. As protein: CSASWTSGTREQYF.

The rearrangement links TRBV12-3 or TRBV12-4 to TRBJ2-5, with 14 bases lining up with TRBD2. The CDR3 is 15 residues long. V shed 8 bases and J 5 bases; nucleotides not matched to a gene: 7. The CDR3 DNA is TGTGCCAGCGGACGGACTAGCGGGAGGAAGGAGACCCAGTACTTC. This codes for CASGRTSGRKETQYF.

The V and J genes are TRBV20-1 and TRBJ1-3; TRBD1 is a possible D gene (5 bases). The germline V gene encodes CDR1 DFQATT and CDR2 SNEGSKA (reference sequence). V lost 0 bases, J lost 1 base, and 13 bases lay in between. This CDR3 contains 16 residues. Written as DNA, the CDR3 is TGCAGTGCTAGAGATATGGGGACGGTGTCTGGAAACACCATATATTTT. Its translation is CSARDMGTVSGNTIYF.

The rearrangement links TRBV10-3 to TRBJ2-1; D remains unclear. This CDR3 has 11 amino acids. CDR1 is ENHRY and CDR2 is SYGVKD in the germline V gene. V was clipped by 4 bases and J by 5 bases, with 3 bases between them. Here the CDR3 reads CAISVDNEQFF. Here the CDR3 DNA reads TGTGCCATCAGTGTCGACAATGAGCAGTTCTTC.

V and J are TRBV12-3 or TRBV12-4 and TRBJ1-1; D unclear. V was pared by 7 bases and J by 4 bases, with 22 bases between. The CDR3 extends over 16 amino acids. CDR3 in amino acids: CASIPSNRAGITEAFF. CDR3 coding DNA: TGTGCCAGCATCCCTTCAAATAGAGCTGGCATCACTGAAGCTTTCTTT.

This clonotype showed up just a few times. The chain recombines TRBV15 with TRBJ1-2; D not certain. The CDR3 consists of 12 residues. The V end was cut by 0 bases, the J end by 8 bases, with 7 bases between. Per the germline V gene, CDR1 is LNHNV and CDR2 is YYDKDF (reference sequence). This CDR3 is CATSRDRRGYTF. For the CDR3, the DNA is TGTGCCACCAGCAGAGATAGGCGGGGCTACACCTTC.

The gene calls are TRBV2 and TRBJ2-2; D possibly corresponds to TRBD2 (5 bases). The CDR3 is 15 amino acids. Trimming removed 5 bases from V and 6 bases from J, with 16 bases in between. The V gene's germline CDR1 is SNHLY and CDR2 FYNNEI. The CDR3 nucleotides are TGTGCCAGCAGTTTTGTCCACGGGAAGGCCGGGGAGCTGTTTTTT. Translation: CASSFVHGKAGELFF.

The chain employs TRBV7-2 and TRBJ1-2; unclear D gene. The germline V and J ends were trimmed by 5 bases and 6 bases, with 16 bases remaining between them. The CDR3 spans 14 residues. Per the germline V gene, CDR1 is SGHTA and CDR2 is FQGNSA. DNA for the CDR3: TGTGCCAGCAGCCGTTCGGGGATGTTGGATGGCTACACCTTC. It specifies CASSRSGMLDGYTF.

The chain is built from TRBV20-1 and TRBJ2-7, with 13 bases aligning to TRBD2. The CDR3 sequence is 15 residues long. CDR1 is DFQATT, CDR2 SNEGSKA, per germline (reference sequence). V lost 6 bases, J lost 2 bases, and 7 bases stayed unmatched. The CDR3 sequence: CSAPKGLAGTYEQYF. The CDR3 DNA is TGCAGTGCGCCTAAGGGACTAGCGGGGACCTACGAGCAGTACTTC.

The chain is built from TRBV27 and TRBJ1-1; no firm D call. V shed 5 bases and J shed 6 bases, with 16 bases lying between them. The CDR3 has 14 amino acids. Germline CDR1 reads MNHEY; CDR2 reads SMNVEV (reference sequence). The CDR3 reads CASSLRRDAPEAFF. CDR3 bases: TGTGCCAGCAGTCTGAGGAGGGATGCCCCTGAAGCTTTCTTT.

This clonotype was observed a handful of times. V and J are TRBV20-1 and TRBJ2-1, with 15 bases fitting TRBD2. The V segment lost 4 bases and the J segment 2 bases; nucleotides outside the gene matches: 3. CDR3 length: 16 residues. Germline CDR1 reads DFQATT; CDR2 reads SNEGSKA (reference sequence). The CDR3 nucleotides are TGCAGTGCTACCTGGACTAGCGGGGGGGCCTACAATGAGCAGTTCTTC. Amino acids: CSATWTSGGAYNEQFF.

This chain links TRBV3-1 with TRBJ2-2; TRBD1 might be the D (6 bases). The CDR3 runs 14 residues. Trimming took 5 bases from V and 5 from J, leaving 12 bases between them. The V gene's germline CDR1 is LGHDT and CDR2 YNNKEL (reference sequence). CDR3 sequence (DNA): TGTGCCAGCAGCGAGGGACACTGGACCGGGGAGCTGTTTTTT. It encodes CASSEGHWTGELFF.

This clonotype came up a few times. J is TRBJ2-1 and V is TRBV11-1; D ambiguous. V shed 6 bases and J shed 3 bases, with 6 bases lying between them. There are 12 residues in the CDR3. Germline lookup yields CDR1 SGHAT and CDR2 FQDESV (reference sequence). This chain's CDR3 is CASRPGYNEQFF. As DNA, the CDR3 is TGTGCCAGCAGGCCGGGCTACAATGAGCAGTTCTTC.

This clonotype was recorded a few times. V is TRBV28 and J is TRBJ1-5; TRBD1 agrees at 9 bases. Germline V gene lookup returns CDR1 MDHEN and CDR2 SYDVKM. CDR3 length: 17 amino acids. Trimming cost V 8 bases and J 2 bases; bases outside gene matches: 13. The CDR3 sequence is CASWKATGGLRNQPQHF. DNA for the CDR3: TGTGCCAGCTGGAAGGCCACAGGGGGCCTCCGCAATCAGCCCCAGCATTTT.

This clonotype was seen at least ten times. V is TRBV5-5 and J is TRBJ2-6, with D possibly being TRBD1 (6 bases). Per germline, CDR1 SGHKS and CDR2 YYEKEE (reference sequence). The CDR3 spans 16 residues. Trimming left V 2 bases short and J 0 bases short, with 9 bases between. The CDR3 loop is CASSFSGASGANVLTF. In DNA, the CDR3 is TGTGCCAGCAGCTTCTCAGGGGCCTCTGGGGCCAACGTCCTGACTTTC.

This sequence joins TRBV29-1 and TRBJ1-2; 7 positions agree with TRBD1. V lost 6 bases and J lost 4; bases outside the gene matches: 11. Germline V CDR1 and CDR2: SQVTM, ANQGSEA. This CDR3 comprises 14 residues. This CDR3 is CSVMPGTEAYGYTF. CDR3 in DNA: TGCAGCGTGATGCCCGGGACAGAAGCCTATGGCTACACCTTC.

This clonotype has at least ten counts. The rearrangement joins TRBV6-2 or TRBV6-3 to TRBJ2-1; D uncertain. With 6 bases removed from V and 8 bases from J, the gap between germline ends came to 8 bases. Germline CDR1 MNHEY, CDR2 SVGEGT. The CDR3 spans 11 residues. The DNA for the CDR3 is TGTGCCAGCAGCCGACTGCATGAGCAGTTCTTC. This codes for CASSRLHEQFF.

V usage is TRBV15 and J usage is TRBJ1-6; no reliable D call. The germline V gene encodes CDR1 LNHNV and CDR2 YYDKDF (reference sequence). V lost 3 bases to trimming and J lost 7 bases, with 10 bases between them. The CDR3 is made up of 14 amino acids. The DNA of the CDR3 is TGTGCCACCAGCAGTAATAGCCGGAATTCACCCCTCCACTTT. It encodes CATSSNSRNSPLHF.

As to this clonotype: It may be a read error: a sequence one base away is much more abundant. This chain links TRBV24-1 with TRBJ2-1; D tentatively fits TRBD1 or TRBD2 (6 bases each). The CDR3 sequence is 14 residues long. Trimming took 7 bases from V and 2 from J, leaving 11 bases between them. CDR1 and CDR2 (germline): KGHDR, SFDVKD. The CDR3 sequence: CATSDGGPYNEQFF. DNA for the CDR3: TGTGCCACCAGCGATGGGGGGCCCTACAATGAGCAGTTCTTC.

V gene TRBV20-1 combines with J gene TRBJ2-1; D may correspond to TRBD1 or TRBD2 (5 bases each). The CDR3 covers 16 residues. Trimming stripped 2 bases from V and 0 bases from J, with 14 bases between. Per germline, CDR1 DFQATT and CDR2 SNEGSKA (reference sequence). The chain's CDR3 is CSARSRDRFSYNEQFF. The CDR3 region has the DNA TGCAGTGCTAGAAGCCGGGACCGTTTCTCCTACAATGAGCAGTTCTTC.

V usage is TRBV20-1 and J usage is TRBJ2-7; tentative D call: TRBD2 (6 bases). Trimming cost V 3 bases and J 7 bases, with 10 bases left between them. Germline CDR1 reads DFQATT; CDR2 reads SNEGSKA (reference sequence). The CDR3 is made up of 11 amino acids. CDR3 loop: CSAREGTEQYF. DNA of the CDR3: TGCAGTGCTAGGGAAGGGACTGAGCAGTACTTC.

This chain uses TRBV20-1 with TRBJ2-7; D call uncertain. Trimming left V 4 bases short and J 2 bases short, with 15 bases between. Germline V gene sequence: CDR1 DFQATT, CDR2 SNEGSKA (reference sequence). The CDR3 has 14 amino acids. The CDR3 DNA reads as TGCAGTGCTACAATTGGGATCCCGGCCTACGAGCAGTACTTC. This sequence encodes CSATIGIPAYEQYF.